This TCR beta chain is drawn from a study of blood T cell repertoires in COVID-19. Looking at the study overall: Spain, Italy and the United States supplied samples that represented acute and convalescent COVID-19.

The CDR3 extends over 14 amino acids. CDR1 and CDR2 from the germline V gene are SEHNR and FQNEAQ (reference sequence). V was clipped by 5 bases and J by 0 bases, with 10 bases between them. Authors' methods: Amplification of reference gene primers provided the estimated nucleated cell counts. Generated by immunoSEQ multiplex PCR, the TCRdb table keeps only in-frame clones and is missing some. That table is the source of V, J and clone size, and D and trimming were worked out from the DNA. In the table there are around 300,000 clones, about 85% of which are singletons. V gene TRBV7-9 combines with J gene TRBJ1-1, with D uncertain. The clonotype was recovered from a human donor in a cohort sampled during active COVID-19. The sample taken for sequencing was peripheral blood. CDR3 nucleotide sequence: TGTGCCAGCAGCCGAGATGCGGTGAACACTGAAGCTTTCTTT. Translation gives CASSRDAVNTEAFF.